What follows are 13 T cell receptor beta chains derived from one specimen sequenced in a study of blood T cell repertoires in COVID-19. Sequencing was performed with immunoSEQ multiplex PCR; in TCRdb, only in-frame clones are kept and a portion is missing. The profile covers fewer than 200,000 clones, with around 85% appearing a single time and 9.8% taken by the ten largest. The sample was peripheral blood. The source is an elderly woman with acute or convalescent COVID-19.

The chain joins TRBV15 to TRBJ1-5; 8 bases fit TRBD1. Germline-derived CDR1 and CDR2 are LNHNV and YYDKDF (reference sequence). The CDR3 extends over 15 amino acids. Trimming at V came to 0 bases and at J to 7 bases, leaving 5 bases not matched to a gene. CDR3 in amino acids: CATSRDKTGAQPQHF. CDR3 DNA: TGTGCCACCAGCAGAGATAAGACAGGGGCCCAGCCCCAGCATTTT.

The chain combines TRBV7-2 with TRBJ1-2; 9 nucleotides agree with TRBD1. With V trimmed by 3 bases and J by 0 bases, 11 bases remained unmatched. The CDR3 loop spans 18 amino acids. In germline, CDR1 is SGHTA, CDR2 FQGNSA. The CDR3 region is CASSLLTSGTGSNYGYTF. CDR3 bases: TGTGCCAGCAGCTTGCTAACCTCCGGGACAGGGTCTAACTATGGCTACACCTTC. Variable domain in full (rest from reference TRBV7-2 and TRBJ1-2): GAGVSQSPSNKVTEKGKDVELRCDPISGHTALYWYRQSLGQGLEFLIYFQGNSAPDKSGLPSDRFSAERTGGSVSTLTIQRTQQEDSAVYLCASSLLTSGTGSNYGYTFGSGTRLTVV.

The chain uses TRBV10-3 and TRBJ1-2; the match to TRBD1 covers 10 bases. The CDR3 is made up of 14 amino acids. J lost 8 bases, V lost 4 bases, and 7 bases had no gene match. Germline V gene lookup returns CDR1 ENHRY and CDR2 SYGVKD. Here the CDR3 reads CAISGQGAVGGYTF. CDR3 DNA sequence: TGTGCCATCAGTGGACAGGGGGCCGTGGGGGGCTACACCTTC.

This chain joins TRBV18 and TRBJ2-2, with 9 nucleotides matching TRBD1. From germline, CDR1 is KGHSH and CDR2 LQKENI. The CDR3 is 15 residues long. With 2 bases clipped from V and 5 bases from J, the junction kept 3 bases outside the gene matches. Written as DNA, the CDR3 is TGTGCCAGCTCACCATGGGACAGGGCAACCGGGGAGCTGTTTTTT. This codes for CASSPWDRATGELFF.

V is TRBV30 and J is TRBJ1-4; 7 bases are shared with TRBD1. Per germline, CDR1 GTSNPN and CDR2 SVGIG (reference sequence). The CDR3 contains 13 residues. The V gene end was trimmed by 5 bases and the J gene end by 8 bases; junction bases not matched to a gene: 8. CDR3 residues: CAWGTGVEEKLFF. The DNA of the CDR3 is TGTGCCTGGGGAACAGGGGTTGAGGAAAAACTGTTTTTT.

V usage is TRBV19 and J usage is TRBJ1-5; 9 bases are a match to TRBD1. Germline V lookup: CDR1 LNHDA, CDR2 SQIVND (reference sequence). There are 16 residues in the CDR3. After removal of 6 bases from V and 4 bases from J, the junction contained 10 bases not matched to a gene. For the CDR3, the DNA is TGTGCCAGTAGACTGGGGGGGACAGGGATTAATCAGCCCCAGCATTTT. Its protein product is CASRLGGTGINQPQHF.

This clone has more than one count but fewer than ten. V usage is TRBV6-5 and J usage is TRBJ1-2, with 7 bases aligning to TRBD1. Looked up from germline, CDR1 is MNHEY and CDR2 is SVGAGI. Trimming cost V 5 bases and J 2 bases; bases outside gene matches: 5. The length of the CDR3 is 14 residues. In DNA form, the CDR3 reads TGTGCCAGCAGTCCGACACAGGGGAACTATGGCTACACCTTC. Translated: CASSPTQGNYGYTF.

CDR3 region: CASSHLGGYGYTF. In DNA form, the CDR3 reads TGCGCCAGCAGTCACCTCGGCGGTTATGGCTACACCTTC. The chain combines TRBV23-1 with TRBJ1-2; D is uncertain. TRBV23-1 is an open reading frame, and its role is uncertain. This CDR3 has 13 amino acids. V lost 3 bases to trimming and J lost 5 bases, with 10 bases between them.

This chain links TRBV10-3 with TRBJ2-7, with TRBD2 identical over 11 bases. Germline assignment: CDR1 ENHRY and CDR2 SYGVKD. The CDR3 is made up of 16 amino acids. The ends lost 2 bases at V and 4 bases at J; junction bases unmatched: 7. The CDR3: CAISEVDTSGSYEQYF. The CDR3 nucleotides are TGTGCCATCAGTGAGGTCGATACTAGCGGGAGTTACGAGCAGTACTTC.

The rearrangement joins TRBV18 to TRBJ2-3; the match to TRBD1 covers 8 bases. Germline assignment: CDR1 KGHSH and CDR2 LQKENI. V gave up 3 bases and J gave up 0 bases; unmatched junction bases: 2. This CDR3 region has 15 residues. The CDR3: CASSPGQASTDTQYF. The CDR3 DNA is TGTGCCAGCTCACCGGGACAGGCCAGCACAGATACGCAGTATTTT.

This CDR3 reads CASSRRRGTYNEQFF. The CDR3, as DNA: TGTGCCAGCAGCCGCCGGCGGGGTACCTACAATGAGCAGTTCTTC. The rearrangement joins TRBV27 to TRBJ2-1, with D possibly being TRBD2 (6 bases). V was pared by 6 bases and J by 2 bases, with 14 bases between. CDR3 size: 15 residues. The germline V gene encodes CDR1 MNHEY and CDR2 SMNVEV (reference sequence).

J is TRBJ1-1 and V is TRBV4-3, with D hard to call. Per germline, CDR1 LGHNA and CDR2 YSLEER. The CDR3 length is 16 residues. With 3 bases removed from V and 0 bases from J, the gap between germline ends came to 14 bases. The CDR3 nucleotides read TGCGCCAGCAGCCAGCAAGACCGGAGAATGAACACTGAAGCTTTCTTT. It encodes CASSQQDRRMNTEAFF.

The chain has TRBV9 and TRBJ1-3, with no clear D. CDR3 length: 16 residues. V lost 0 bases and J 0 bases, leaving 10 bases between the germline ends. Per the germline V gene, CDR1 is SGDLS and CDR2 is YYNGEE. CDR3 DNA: TGTGCCAGCAGCGTAGAGGAGGGTTACTCTGGAAACACCATATATTTT. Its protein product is CASSVEEGYSGNTIYF.